What follows are 16 T cell receptor beta chains derived from one specimen sequenced in a study of T-cell reconstitution after alpha-beta-depleted transplantation in children. Unique molecular identifiers were built into the TCRbeta library. MiXCR, run by TCRdb on the PCR reads, gives a single entry per CDR3 protein. Of fewer than 250,000 distinct CDR3 sequences in the sample, 17% are singletons; the top ten hold about 41%. Sequences were derived from PBMCs, mostly from graft donor cells, sampled 360 days after TCRalphabeta/CD19-depleted stem cell transplant. The receptors derive from a male patient between 2 and 9 years old who had a stem cell transplant for acute lymphoblastic leukemia, so the T cells may come from the graft donor.

This clonotype was recorded many times. In nucleotides, the CDR3 is TGTGCCAGCAGTTTACAACAGGGGGCCGCAACTAATGAAAAACTGTTTTTT. Translated: CASSLQQGAATNEKLFF. This chain links TRBV12-3 or TRBV12-4 with TRBJ1-4, with 9 bases lining up with TRBD1. This CDR3 has 17 amino acids. V lost 2 bases to trimming and J lost 0 bases; unmatched junction nucleotides: 4.

This clonotype was detected many times. V and J are TRBV5-1 and TRBJ2-1; 12 nucleotides agree with TRBD2. Germline V gene data show CDR1 as SGHRS and CDR2 as YFSETQ. The CDR3 length is 16 residues. V lost 3 bases and J lost 8; bases outside the gene matches: 9. The CDR3 here is CASSWASGGAQYEQFF. For the CDR3, the DNA is TGCGCCAGCAGCTGGGCTAGCGGGGGGGCCCAGTATGAGCAGTTCTTC. Complete variable domain (other parts from reference TRBV5-1 and TRBJ2-1): KAGVTQTPRYLIKTRGQQVTLSCSPISGHRSVSWYQQTPGQGLQFLFEYFSETQRNKGNFPGRFSGRQFSNSRSEMNVSTLELGDSALYLCASSWASGGAQYEQFFGPGTRLTVL.

The gene calls are TRBV7-9 and TRBJ2-2; D possibly corresponds to TRBD2 (6 bases). V was clipped by 5 bases and J by 5 bases, with 15 bases between them. Germline assignment: CDR1 SEHNR and CDR2 FQNEAQ (reference sequence). This CDR3 is 15 amino acids long. The CDR3 bases are TGTGCCAGCAGCCCTTGGGCCCGGGGGACCGGGGAGCTGTTTTTT. Translation gives CASSPWARGTGELFF.

V gene TRBV12-3 or TRBV12-4 combines with J gene TRBJ2-7; D is possibly TRBD1 (7 bases). The CDR3 covers 16 residues. Trimming cost V 3 bases and J 7 bases, with 22 bases left between them. In nucleotides, the CDR3 is TGTGCCAGCAGTTTCCCTGACAGGGTACTACGGGGGGAGCAGTACTTC. It encodes CASSFPDRVLRGEQYF.

This clonotype turned up a few times. At one of its ends the junction is not consistent with the germline gene, which may arise from a read error. The CDR3 bases are TGTGCCAGCAGTTTTTTGCTTGAAAGCGGGAGGCCAACCTTC. Protein sequence: CASSFLLESGRPTF. J is TRBJ2-5 and V is TRBV28; 9 bases line up with TRBD2. The CDR3 loop spans 14 amino acids. Looked up from germline, CDR1 is MDHEN and CDR2 is SYDVKM.

The chain carries TRBV5-6 and TRBJ2-7; D is unresolved. Germline V gene sequence: CDR1 SGHDT, CDR2 YYEEEE. Trimming took 4 bases from V and 2 from J, leaving 10 bases between them. This CDR3 is built from 13 residues. In DNA, the CDR3 is TGTGCCAGCAGCGGCGGCCTAACCTACGAGCAGTACTTC. Protein product: CASSGGLTYEQYF.

The V call is TRBV7-9, the J call TRBJ2-2, with D perhaps matching TRBD2 (7 bases). The length of the CDR3 is 14 residues. Trimming left V 3 bases short and J 6 bases short, with 11 bases between. CDR1 SEHNR and CDR2 FQNEAQ come from the germline V gene (reference sequence). The CDR3 is CASSLQGRAGELFF. The CDR3 DNA reads TGTGCCAGCAGCTTGCAGGGGAGGGCCGGGGAGCTGTTTTTT.

The chain joins TRBV12-3 or TRBV12-4 to TRBJ2-4, with TRBD2 as a possible D gene (5 bases). This CDR3 is 16 amino acids long. Trimming took off 5 bases at V and 0 bases at J, with 14 bases between the two ends. Here the CDR3 DNA reads TGTGCCAGCAGTCGACTCGGGGTTAGAGCCAAAAACATTCAGTACTTC. This sequence encodes CASSRLGVRAKNIQYF.

The chain uses TRBV9 and TRBJ2-1; D is unclear. V shed 0 bases and J shed 0 bases, with 7 bases lying between them. Germline V gene lookup returns CDR1 SGDLS and CDR2 YYNGEE. The CDR3 has 15 amino acids. The DNA for the CDR3 is TGTGCCAGCAGCGTAGTGTCAGTCTCCTACAATGAGCAGTTCTTC. It encodes CASSVVSVSYNEQFF.

This chain links TRBV24-1 with TRBJ2-1; TRBD2 matches at 11 bases. Germline CDR1 is KGHDR and CDR2 is SFDVKD. CDR3 length: 21 residues. V shed 1 base, J shed 0 bases, and the junction held 13 bases outside the gene matches. The CDR3: CATSDFISTSGGVSSYNEQFF. The CDR3 nucleotides are TGTGCCACCAGTGATTTCATCTCCACTAGCGGGGGAGTGAGCTCCTACAATGAGCAGTTCTTC.

The chain combines TRBV12-3 or TRBV12-4 with TRBJ2-3, with D uncertain. This CDR3 has 12 residues. Trimming stripped 3 bases from V and 5 bases from J, with 6 bases between. In DNA, the CDR3 is TGTGCCAGCAGTTTCATTGGAGATACGCAGTATTTT. Its translation is CASSFIGDTQYF.

This chain links TRBV30 with TRBJ2-6; 7 nucleotides line up with TRBD1. The CDR3 sequence is 18 residues long. V dropped 0 bases and J dropped 0; count of bases not matched to a gene: 8. CDR1 is GTSNPN and CDR2 is SVGIG in the germline V gene (reference sequence). DNA for the CDR3: TGTGCCTGGAGTGTACATAGGGGGCGAAGCTCTGGGGCCAACGTCCTGACTTTC. It encodes CAWSVHRGRSSGANVLTF. The full variable domain, its missing parts supplied by reference TRBV30 and TRBJ2-6, is SQTIHQWPATLVQPVGSPLSLECTVEGTSNPNLYWYRQAAGRGLQLLFYSVGIGQISSEVPQNLSASRPQDRQFILSSKKLLLSDSGFYLCAWSVHRGRSSGANVLTFGAGSRLTVL.

This clonotype appeared a few times. The V and J genes are TRBV7-9 and TRBJ2-3; TRBD1 agrees at 8 bases. V trimming: 2 bases; J trimming: 4 bases; junction bases outside the gene matches: 5. CDR3 length: 15 amino acids. The germline V gene has CDR1 SEHNR and CDR2 FQNEAQ (reference sequence). The CDR3 is CASSLYQGAADTQYF. The CDR3 bases are TGTGCCAGCAGCTTATACCAGGGGGCCGCAGATACGCAGTATTTT.

This sequence joins TRBV20-1 and TRBJ1-6; maybe TRBD1 (6 bases). V lost 3 bases to trimming and J lost 5 bases, with 8 bases between them. There are 13 residues in the CDR3. From germline, CDR1 is DFQATT and CDR2 SNEGSKA (reference sequence). CDR3 DNA sequence: TGCAGTGCTAGGTACAGGGATAATTCACCCCTCCACTTT. Amino acid sequence: CSARYRDNSPLHF.

This clonotype was picked up a small number of times. The genes are TRBV24-1 and TRBJ2-4; D is possibly TRBD2 (6 bases). With 3 bases removed from V and 8 bases from J, the gap between germline ends came to 13 bases. CDR3 size: 14 residues. The germline V gene encodes CDR1 KGHDR and CDR2 SFDVKD. For the CDR3, the DNA is TGTGCCACCAGTGATGGCCGGGGGTTGGACATTCAGTACTTC. This encodes CATSDGRGLDIQYF.

This clonotype has a handful of counts. The V and J genes are TRBV7-2 and TRBJ2-3; D not certain. Trimming took off 5 bases at V and 1 base at J, with 16 bases between the two ends. Germline CDR1 reads SGHTA; CDR2 reads FQGNSA. CDR3 length: 16 amino acids. The CDR3, as DNA: TGTGCCAGCAGCGAATACGGATTACTACGCACAGATACGCAGTATTTT. Translated, it gives CASSEYGLLRTDTQYF.